This entry features one T cell receptor beta chain sequence. No antigen is known for it. This record comes from a study of cytotoxic CD8 clonotypes in ibrutinib-treated CLL. Libraries were prepared by immunoSEQ multiplex PCR; TCRdb keeps only in-frame clonotypes and omits some of them. Of around 70,000 clones in the sample, approximately 87% were seen once. Study-wide results and limits: Clonality went higher at ibrutinib response and then dropped back toward baseline at progression.

Germline CDR1 and CDR2: MNHEY and SVGAGI. V gave up 8 bases and J gave up 10 bases, with 10 bases separating them. CDR3 length: 10 amino acids. This sequence was found in a human donor with chronic lymphocytic leukemia. Sequences were derived from PBMCs, sampled after 24 months of ibrutinib treatment. V usage is TRBV6-5 and J usage is TRBJ2-3; D unresolved. Here the CDR3 reads CASCSTSQYF. The DNA of the CDR3 is TGTGCCAGCTGTAGTACCTCGCAGTATTTT.